Reported below is one T cell receptor beta chain. The source of the sample is a study of blood T cell repertoires in COVID-19. Participants were placed into cohorts based on the clinical history they reported. For recovered donors of Cohort 3, there were two negative PCRs, clearance, or symptom resolution. The authors' processing: Amplifying reference gene primers gave estimates of nucleated cell counts. The table came from immunoSEQ multiplex PCR; TCRdb's copy has only in-frame clones and leaves some out. V, J and clone size reflect that table, while D and trimming were determined from the DNA. The sample contains about 180,000 clones, more than 75% of which appear only once. Specimen: PBMCs or T cells enriched from blood (not recorded which). The sequence was obtained from a woman aged 25 to 39 who had recovered from COVID-19.

CDR3: CASSPTRGHSTGELFF. DNA of the CDR3: TGTGCCAGCAGCCCAACAAGGGGGCATAGCACCGGGGAGCTGTTTTTT. This chain joins TRBV7-9 and TRBJ2-2, with TRBD1 identical over 7 bases. The germline gives CDR1 SEHNR, CDR2 FQNEAQ (reference sequence). This CDR3 is built from 16 residues. V dropped 5 bases and J dropped 4; count of bases not matched to a gene: 10.